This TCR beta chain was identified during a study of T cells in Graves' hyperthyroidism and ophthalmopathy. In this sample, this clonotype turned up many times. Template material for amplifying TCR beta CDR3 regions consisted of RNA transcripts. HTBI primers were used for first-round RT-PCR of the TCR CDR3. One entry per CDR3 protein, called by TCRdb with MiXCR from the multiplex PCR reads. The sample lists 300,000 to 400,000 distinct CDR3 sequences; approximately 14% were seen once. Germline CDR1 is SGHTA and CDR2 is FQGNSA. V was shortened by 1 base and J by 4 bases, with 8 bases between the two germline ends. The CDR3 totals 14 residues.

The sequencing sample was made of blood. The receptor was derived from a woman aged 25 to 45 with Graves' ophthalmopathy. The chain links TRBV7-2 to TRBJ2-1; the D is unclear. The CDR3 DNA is TGTGCCAGCAGCTTAGGTCTCCGATACAATGAGCAGTTCTTC. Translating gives CASSLGLRYNEQFF.